One sample yielded the 13 T cell receptor beta chains listed below, sequenced in a study of CD8 T cells in ankylosing spondylitis. A single record per CDR3 protein comes from TCRdb applying MiXCR to the 5' RACE reads. The sample has about 42,000 distinct CDR3 sequences; 4% are singletons. The sequenced sample consisted of blood, either unsorted or a sorted T cell fraction (not recorded which). The receptors shown here come from a female donor with ankylosing spondylitis or in good health (not recorded which).

This clonotype showed up many times. The chain employs TRBV9 and TRBJ2-7; possibly TRBD1 for D (6 bases). CDR1 is SGDLS, CDR2 YYNGEE, per germline. The CDR3 contains 14 residues. V lost 4 bases and J lost 0, with 11 bases in between. CDR3 DNA: TGTGCCAGCAGCAAGGGACATAGCTCCTACGAGCAGTACTTC. As protein: CASSKGHSSYEQYF. Full variable domain (rest looked up from reference TRBV9 and TRBJ2-7): DSGVTQTPKHLITATGQRVTLRCSPRSGDLSVYWYQQSLDQGLQFLIQYYNGEERAKGNILERFSAQQFPDLHSELNLSSLELGDSALYFCASSKGHSSYEQYFGPGTRLTVT.

The table lists this clonotype with many counts. The J gene is TRBJ2-7, the V gene TRBV9, with 8 bases aligning to TRBD1. Germline CDR1 and CDR2: SGDLS and YYNGEE. This CDR3 has 16 residues. V shed 2 bases, J shed 2 bases, and the junction held 9 bases outside the gene matches. The CDR3 loop reads CASSVAGTGYPYEQYF. DNA for the CDR3: TGTGCCAGCAGCGTCGCCGGGACAGGCTACCCCTACGAGCAGTACTTC. Variable domain in full (rest from reference TRBV9 and TRBJ2-7): DSGVTQTPKHLITATGQRVTLRCSPRSGDLSVYWYQQSLDQGLQFLIQYYNGEERAKGNILERFSAQQFPDLHSELNLSSLELGDSALYFCASSVAGTGYPYEQYFGPGTRLTVT.

There are many counts of this clonotype. The rearrangement links TRBV9 to TRBJ2-3; the D gene is possibly TRBD2 (6 bases). V lost 6 bases and J 0 bases, leaving 11 bases between the germline ends. The CDR3 sequence is 14 residues long. CDR1 SGDLS and CDR2 YYNGEE come from the germline V gene. The CDR3 spells CASTGGSSTDTQYF. The CDR3 DNA follows: TGTGCCAGCACCGGGGGTTCTAGCACAGATACGCAGTATTTT.

At least ten counts were recorded for this clonotype. The CDR3 DNA follows: TGTGCCAGCAGCGATGGGGCAGCGGGGGGGCTGGAGACCCAGTACTTC. It specifies CASSDGAAGGLETQYF. V gene TRBV9 combines with J gene TRBJ2-5; 10 bases map to TRBD2. V shed 3 bases, J shed 5 bases, and the junction held 10 bases outside the gene matches. The CDR3 loop spans 16 amino acids. CDR1 and CDR2 (germline): SGDLS, YYNGEE.

This clonotype came up a few times. The chain has TRBV9 and TRBJ1-1, with D unresolved. Between the trimmed V and J ends, which lost 0 bases and 8 bases, there was a span of 8 bases. In germline, CDR1 is SGDLS, CDR2 YYNGEE. The CDR3 is 12 residues long. The CDR3 nucleotides read TGTGCCAGCAGCGTAGGTTCCGGGGAAGCTTTCTTT. It encodes CASSVGSGEAFF.

This clonotype was seen ten or more times. The chain recombines TRBV9 with TRBJ2-2; D is perhaps TRBD2 (5 bases). The CDR3 totals 13 residues. Germline V CDR1 and CDR2: SGDLS, YYNGEE. Deletions cut 3 bases from V and 8 bases from J, with 11 bases between. Written as DNA, the CDR3 is TGTGCCAGCAGCGAAGACTATGGGGGGGAGCTGTTTTTT. Encoded protein: CASSEDYGGELFF.

This clonotype appeared many times. V usage is TRBV9 and J usage is TRBJ2-6; D ambiguous. This CDR3 comprises 15 residues. Germline V gives CDR1 SGDLS, CDR2 YYNGEE. V shed 4 bases and J shed 1 base, with 9 bases lying between them. This CDR3 reads CASSTHLSGANVLTF. CDR3 DNA sequence: TGTGCCAGCAGCACCCACCTGTCTGGGGCCAACGTCCTGACTTTC.

The rearrangement uses TRBV9 and TRBJ1-4; no firm D call. Germline CDR1 is SGDLS and CDR2 is YYNGEE. The CDR3 runs to 15 residues. V was shortened by 5 bases and J by 3 bases, with 14 bases between the two germline ends. The CDR3 DNA is TGTGCCAGCAGTGCCGATTATAGGTCTAATGAAAAACTGTTTTTT. Amino acids: CASSADYRSNEKLFF.

In its sample, this clonotype was seen many times. This chain joins TRBV9 and TRBJ2-1; 9 bases are shared with TRBD2. Germline trimming cut 4 bases from V and 2 bases from J; bases unmatched to any gene: 10. The CDR3 totals 17 residues. Germline loops: CDR1 SGDLS, CDR2 YYNGEE. DNA for the CDR3: TGTGCCAGCAGCTCAGGGGCTAGCGGGAAAACCTACAATGAGCAGTTCTTC. Translation: CASSSGASGKTYNEQFF.

This clonotype was detected many times. V usage is TRBV9 and J usage is TRBJ1-5; no reliable D call. CDR3 length: 13 residues. With 4 bases removed from V and 3 bases from J, the gap between germline ends came to 8 bases. Germline lookup yields CDR1 SGDLS and CDR2 YYNGEE. The CDR3 sequence: CASSPSLNQPQHF. DNA for the CDR3: TGTGCCAGCAGCCCAAGCCTCAATCAGCCCCAGCATTTT.

This clonotype appeared many times. The chain employs TRBV9 and TRBJ2-5, with TRBD2 identical over 10 bases. J lost 4 bases, V lost 0 bases, and 9 bases had no gene match. Germline loops: CDR1 SGDLS, CDR2 YYNGEE. CDR3 length: 17 amino acids. The CDR3 DNA follows: TGTGCCAGCAGCGTAGAGCCTAGCGGGGGATTAGGAGAGACCCAGTACTTC. Amino acids: CASSVEPSGGLGETQYF.

This clonotype occurred a few times. The V and J genes are TRBV9 and TRBJ2-7; 10 nucleotides match TRBD1. V dropped 2 bases and J dropped 4; count of bases not matched to a gene: 6. The CDR3 has 15 amino acids. CDR1 is SGDLS, CDR2 YYNGEE, per germline. The CDR3 DNA reads as TGTGCCAGCAGCGTCTCGACAGGGGGCGCATACGAGCAGTACTTC. This gives the protein CASSVSTGGAYEQYF.

A few counts support this clonotype. The V call is TRBV3-1, the J call TRBJ1-3, with 9 bases that match TRBD1. CDR1 and CDR2 (germline): LGHDT, YNNKEL (reference sequence). After removal of 4 bases from V and 3 bases from J, the junction contained 4 bases not matched to a gene. CDR3 size: 15 residues. This chain's CDR3 is CASSPRTGDGNTIYF. CDR3 DNA sequence: TGTGCCAGCAGCCCTAGGACAGGGGATGGAAACACCATATATTTT.